Below, 21 T cell receptor beta chains from the same sample are listed, as sequenced in a study of T cell changes during pregnancy in multiple sclerosis. TCRdb keeps only in-frame clones here, not all; method: immunoSEQ multiplex PCR. The sample contains 90,000 to 95,000 clones, 90% to 95% of which appear only once. Sequencing was performed on peripheral blood, taken in the first trimester of pregnancy. These receptors were obtained from a female donor with multiple sclerosis, enrolled in a pregnancy study.

The chain has TRBV6-1 and TRBJ1-5, with 9 bases matching TRBD1. With 5 bases clipped from V and 6 bases from J, the junction kept 2 bases outside the gene matches. CDR3 length: 13 amino acids. Germline V gene sequence: CDR1 MNHNS, CDR2 SASEGT. CDR3 loop: CASSSDRGQPQHF. The CDR3 DNA is TGTGCCAGCAGTTCGGACAGGGGTCAGCCCCAGCATTTT.

The V and J genes are TRBV5-1 and TRBJ1-1; the D gene is possibly TRBD1 (6 bases). Trimming pared 6 bases from V and 1 base from J, leaving 13 bases between. The CDR3 extends over 14 amino acids. The germline V gene encodes CDR1 SGHRS and CDR2 YFSETQ. The CDR3 loop is CASTTGGQNTEAFF. The DNA for the CDR3 is TGCGCCAGCACGACAGGAGGACAGAACACTGAAGCTTTCTTT. Combining the CDR3 with reference TRBV5-1 and TRBJ1-1 gives the whole variable domain KAGVTQTPRYLIKTRGQQVTLSCSPISGHRSVSWYQQTPGQGLQFLFEYFSETQRNKGNFPGRFSGRQFSNSRSEMNVSTLELGDSALYLCASTTGGQNTEAFFGQGTRLTVV.

The rearrangement joins TRBV6-5 to TRBJ1-1; tentatively, D is TRBD1 (5 bases). There are 15 residues in the CDR3. V shed 6 bases and J shed 13 bases, with 27 bases lying between them. Per germline, CDR1 MNHEY and CDR2 SVGAGI. In DNA form, the CDR3 reads TGTGCCAGCAGACAGGATCCCCAGCTGGGCGAGTTTGTTTTCTTT. Residues: CASRQDPQLGEFVFF.

The rearrangement uses TRBV4-1 and TRBJ2-1, with a weak D call TRBD2 (6 bases). Germline assignment: CDR1 MGHRA and CDR2 YSYEKL. V was cut by 0 bases and J by 9 bases, with 24 bases left in between. The CDR3 is made up of 18 amino acids. The CDR3 DNA follows: TGCGCCAGCAGCCAAGAGGGTTTTAGGGCCGGACCCGGGGGTGAGCAGTTCTTC. Its protein is CASSQEGFRAGPGGEQFF.

The chain carries TRBV6-6 and TRBJ2-7; a weak D match, TRBD2 (6 bases). Germline V lookup: CDR1 MNHNY, CDR2 SVGAGI (reference sequence). CDR3 length: 14 amino acids. Deletions cut 2 bases from V and 6 bases from J, with 14 bases between. Here the CDR3 reads CASSYSRDFGEQYF. The DNA for the CDR3 is TGTGCCAGCAGTTACAGCCGGGACTTCGGCGAGCAGTACTTC.

The CDR3 DNA follows: TGTGCCAGCAGCTTGGCGTCCGTAGATACGCAGTATTTT. Translation: CASSLASVDTQYF. V and J are TRBV5-6 and TRBJ2-3; D is ambiguous. Germline CDR1 SGHDT, CDR2 YYEEEE. The V end was cut by 0 bases, the J end by 5 bases, with 7 bases between. The CDR3 covers 13 residues.

The chain employs TRBV27 and TRBJ2-2; D is unresolved. Trimming left V 4 bases short and J 4 bases short, with 10 bases between. Germline CDR1 reads MNHEY; CDR2 reads SMNVEV (reference sequence). The CDR3 runs 14 residues. The CDR3 DNA reads TGTGCCAGCAGTTGGCAGGTGGGCACCGGGGAGCTGTTTTTT. It specifies CASSWQVGTGELFF.

The chain uses TRBV9 and TRBJ2-5; 7 bases line up with TRBD1. CDR3 size: 14 residues. Per the germline V gene, CDR1 is SGDLS and CDR2 is YYNGEE. V gave up 0 bases and J gave up 3 bases; unmatched junction bases: 2. The CDR3 loop is CASSVGGGEETQYF. Here the CDR3 DNA reads TGTGCCAGCAGCGTAGGAGGGGGCGAAGAGACCCAGTACTTC.

The V gene is TRBV5-1, the J gene TRBJ1-2, with a possible D match to TRBD1 (5 bases). The CDR3 contains 15 residues. V lost 0 bases, J lost 2 bases, and 11 bases lay in between. Germline V gene sequence: CDR1 SGHRS, CDR2 YFSETQ. CDR3 amino acids: CASSLAGKGNYGYTF. In DNA, the CDR3 is TGCGCCAGCAGCTTGGCGGGCAAGGGGAACTATGGCTACACCTTC. The variable domain in full, completed from reference TRBV5-1 and TRBJ1-2, reads KAGVTQTPRYLIKTRGQQVTLSCSPISGHRSVSWYQQTPGQGLQFLFEYFSETQRNKGNFPGRFSGRQFSNSRSEMNVSTLELGDSALYLCASSLAGKGNYGYTFGSGTRLTVV.

The chain uses TRBV13 and TRBJ2-1; D perhaps matches TRBD2 (6 bases). CDR1 and CDR2 (germline): PRHDT, FYEKMQ (reference sequence). The CDR3 covers 14 residues. The germline V and J ends were trimmed by 3 bases and 10 bases, with 16 bases remaining between them. The CDR3 sequence is CASSFEGRGGEQFF. CDR3 coding DNA: TGTGCCAGCAGCTTCGAGGGGCGGGGCGGAGAGCAGTTCTTC.

The chain combines TRBV10-2 with TRBJ1-4; 8 nucleotides match TRBD1. CDR1 WSHSY and CDR2 SAAADI come from the germline V gene. Losses at the gene ends were 3 bases for V and 6 bases for J; bases not matched to a gene: 3. CDR3 size: 14 residues. CDR3 loop: CASSDRTGYEKLFF. Here the CDR3 DNA reads TGCGCCAGCAGTGATAGGACAGGGTATGAAAAACTGTTTTTT.

The chain recombines TRBV9 with TRBJ2-1; 10 bases agree with TRBD1. This CDR3 has 15 amino acids. V was pared by 5 bases and J by 2 bases, with 4 bases of the junction left unmatched. The V gene's germline CDR1 is SGDLS and CDR2 YYNGEE. The chain's CDR3 is CASSSGTGAYNEQFF. Here the CDR3 DNA reads TGTGCCAGCAGTTCCGGGACAGGGGCCTACAATGAGCAGTTCTTC.

V and J are TRBV9 and TRBJ1-3, with 7 nucleotides matching TRBD1. This CDR3 region has 14 residues. With 3 bases clipped from V and 4 bases from J, the junction kept 4 bases outside the gene matches. Germline assignment: CDR1 SGDLS and CDR2 YYNGEE. CDR3 sequence (DNA): TGTGCCAGCAGCGAGGGACAGCAAGGAAACACCATATATTTT. Protein product: CASSEGQQGNTIYF. Drawing the rest from reference TRBV9 and TRBJ1-3, the complete variable domain is DSGVTQTPKHLITATGQRVTLRCSPRSGDLSVYWYQQSLDQGLQFLIQYYNGEERAKGNILERFSAQQFPDLHSELNLSSLELGDSALYFCASSEGQQGNTIYFGEGSWLTVV.

This clone was detected once. This chain connects TRBV9 to TRBJ2-5, with D tentatively TRBD2 (7 bases). CDR1 is SGDLS and CDR2 is YYNGEE in the germline V gene. The CDR3 loop spans 15 amino acids. Trimming removed 1 base at V and 9 bases at J, with 19 bases between. CDR3 bases: TGTGCCAGCAGCGTAAGGGGGGGGGCCGGGTCTGCCCAGTACTTC. Its protein is CASSVRGGAGSAQYF. The full variable domain, in which reference TRBV9 and TRBJ2-5 provide the parts outside the CDR3, is DSGVTQTPKHLITATGQRVTLRCSPRSGDLSVYWYQQSLDQGLQFLIQYYNGEERAKGNILERFSAQQFPDLHSELNLSSLELGDSALYFCASSVRGGAGSAQYFGPGTRLLVL.

The rearrangement uses TRBV18 and TRBJ1-2; 7 bases fit TRBD1. Germline V lookup: CDR1 KGHSH, CDR2 LQKENI. The CDR3 has 14 residues. Losses at the gene ends were 2 bases for V and 5 bases for J; bases not matched to a gene: 5. Written as DNA, the CDR3 is TGTGCCAGCTCACCAACAGGGGTCCGATATGGCTACACCTTC. Its protein is CASSPTGVRYGYTF. Filled out from reference TRBV18 and TRBJ1-2, the complete variable domain reads NAGVMQNPRHLVRRRGQEARLRCSPMKGHSHVYWYRQLPEEGLKFMVYLQKENIIDESGMPKERFSAEFPKEGPSILRIQQVVRGDSAAYFCASSPTGVRYGYTFGSGTRLTVV.

This rearrangement joins TRBV7-2 to TRBJ1-5; tentatively, D is TRBD1 (5 bases). CDR1 SGHTA and CDR2 FQGNSA come from the germline V gene. V was pared by 3 bases and J by 4 bases, with 10 bases between. The CDR3 sequence is 14 residues long. The DNA for the CDR3 is TGTGCCAGCAGCTTTGACAGCCTGAATCAGCCCCAGCATTTT. It is translated as CASSFDSLNQPQHF.

This chain links TRBV4-1 with TRBJ1-2, with 9 positions matching TRBD1. The V gene's germline CDR1 is MGHRA and CDR2 YSYEKL. The CDR3 is 16 amino acids. V was pared by 4 bases and J by 5 bases, with 11 bases of the junction left unmatched. CDR3 sequence (DNA): TGCGCCAGCAGCCCAACACCCGGGACAGGGCTTTATGGCTACACCTTC. Translated, it gives CASSPTPGTGLYGYTF.

The rearrangement uses TRBV6-1 and TRBJ2-1; D may be TRBD2 (6 bases). V was pared by 4 bases and J by 2 bases, with 15 bases between. Germline CDR1 MNHNS, CDR2 SASEGT. This CDR3 has 16 amino acids. Here the CDR3 DNA reads TGTGCCAGCAGTGCAGCCCGGGACTTAACCTACAATGAGCAGTTCTTC. Its protein product is CASSAARDLTYNEQFF.

The chain links TRBV6-6 to TRBJ1-3; 7 bases are a match to TRBD1. There are 16 residues in the CDR3. Germline assignment: CDR1 MNHNY and CDR2 SVGAGI (reference sequence). Trimming removed 6 bases from V and 4 bases from J; junction bases left unmatched: 12. The CDR3 sequence is CASRERMGQKGNTIYF. The CDR3 nucleotides are TGTGCCAGCAGAGAACGAATGGGACAGAAGGGAAACACCATATATTTT.

This chain's CDR3 is CATSTPSGWWTQYF. CDR3 nucleotides: TGTGCCACCAGCACGCCTAGCGGGTGGTGGACCCAGTACTTC. V usage is TRBV15 and J usage is TRBJ2-5; TRBD2 agrees at 8 bases. The CDR3 has 14 amino acids. J lost 7 bases, V lost 4 bases, and 8 bases had no gene match. From germline, CDR1 is LNHNV and CDR2 YYDKDF (reference sequence).

The J gene is TRBJ1-2, the V gene TRBV6-5, with TRBD1 matching 7 bases. Trimming removed 7 bases from V and 4 bases from J; junction bases left unmatched: 9. The CDR3 loop spans 14 amino acids. Germline-derived CDR1 and CDR2 are MNHEY and SVGAGI. CDR3 nucleotides: TGTGCCAGCAAAGGGGGCGCGGGGTTCTATGGCTACACCTTC. It codes for CASKGGAGFYGYTF.